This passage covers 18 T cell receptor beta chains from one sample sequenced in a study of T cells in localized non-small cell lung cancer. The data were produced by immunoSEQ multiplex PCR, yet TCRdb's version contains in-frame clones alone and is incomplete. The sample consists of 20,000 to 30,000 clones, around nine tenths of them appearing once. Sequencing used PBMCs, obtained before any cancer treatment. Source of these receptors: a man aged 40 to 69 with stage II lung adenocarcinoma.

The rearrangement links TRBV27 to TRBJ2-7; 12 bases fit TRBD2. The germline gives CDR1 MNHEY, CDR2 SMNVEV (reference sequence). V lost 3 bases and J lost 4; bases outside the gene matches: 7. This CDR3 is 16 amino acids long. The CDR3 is CASSFGLAGMGYEQYF. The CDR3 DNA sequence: TGTGCCAGCAGTTTCGGACTAGCGGGAATGGGGTACGAGCAGTACTTC.

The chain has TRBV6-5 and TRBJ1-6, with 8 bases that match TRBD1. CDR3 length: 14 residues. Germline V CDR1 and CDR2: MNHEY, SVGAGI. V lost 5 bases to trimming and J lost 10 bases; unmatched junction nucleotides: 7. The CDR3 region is CASSPGTGLSPLHF. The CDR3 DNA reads TGTGCCAGCAGTCCAGGGACAGGTTTGTCACCCCTCCACTTT.

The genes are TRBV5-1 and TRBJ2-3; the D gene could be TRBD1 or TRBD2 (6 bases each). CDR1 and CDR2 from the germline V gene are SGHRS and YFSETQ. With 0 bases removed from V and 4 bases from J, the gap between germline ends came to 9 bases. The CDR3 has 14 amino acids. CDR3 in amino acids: CASSLGGASDTQYF. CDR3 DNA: TGCGCCAGCAGCTTGGGGGGGGCCTCAGATACGCAGTATTTT.

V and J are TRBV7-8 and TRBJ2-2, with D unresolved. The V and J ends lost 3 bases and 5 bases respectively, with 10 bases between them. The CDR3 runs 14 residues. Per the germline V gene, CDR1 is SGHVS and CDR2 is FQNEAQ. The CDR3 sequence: CASSLLVATGELFF. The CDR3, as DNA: TGTGCCAGCAGCTTGCTAGTCGCTACCGGGGAGCTGTTTTTT.

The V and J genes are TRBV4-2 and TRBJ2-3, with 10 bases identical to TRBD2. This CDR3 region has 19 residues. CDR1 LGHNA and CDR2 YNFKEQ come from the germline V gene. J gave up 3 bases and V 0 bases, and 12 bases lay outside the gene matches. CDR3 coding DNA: TGTGCCAGCAGCCAAGAGGCTAGCGGGGGCCGGGAGGGTACAGATACGCAGTATTTT. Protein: CASSQEASGGREGTDTQYF.

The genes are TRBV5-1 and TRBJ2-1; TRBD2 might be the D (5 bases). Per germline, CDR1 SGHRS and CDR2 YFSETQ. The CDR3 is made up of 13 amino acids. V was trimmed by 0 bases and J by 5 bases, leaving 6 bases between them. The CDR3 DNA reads TGCGCCAGCAGCTTGGTGGGAGACAATGAGCAGTTCTTC. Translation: CASSLVGDNEQFF.

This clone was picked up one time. CDR3 DNA sequence: TGTGCCAGCAGCGATATCCCCCCTAATGAAAAACTGTTTTTT. This encodes CASSDIPPNEKLFF. The gene calls are TRBV5-5 and TRBJ1-4; no firm D call. The CDR3 is made up of 14 amino acids. With 4 bases removed from V and 3 bases from J, the gap between germline ends came to 10 bases. Germline V CDR1 and CDR2: SGHKS, YYEKEE (reference sequence).

CDR3 bases: TGTGCCAGCAGAATACAGGGTAACGAGCAGTACTTC. It is translated as CASRIQGNEQYF. The chain links TRBV6-5 to TRBJ2-7, with D tentatively TRBD1 (6 bases). Germline V gene lookup returns CDR1 MNHEY and CDR2 SVGAGI. This CDR3 is built from 12 residues. V was trimmed by 6 bases and J by 5 bases, leaving 11 bases between them.

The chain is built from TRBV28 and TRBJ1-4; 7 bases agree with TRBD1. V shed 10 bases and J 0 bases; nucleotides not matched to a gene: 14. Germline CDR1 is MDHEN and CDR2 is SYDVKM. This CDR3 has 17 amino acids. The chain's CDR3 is CAITPSTGTATNEKLFF. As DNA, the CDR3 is TGTGCCATCACCCCGTCTACCGGGACAGCAACTAATGAAAAACTGTTTTTT.

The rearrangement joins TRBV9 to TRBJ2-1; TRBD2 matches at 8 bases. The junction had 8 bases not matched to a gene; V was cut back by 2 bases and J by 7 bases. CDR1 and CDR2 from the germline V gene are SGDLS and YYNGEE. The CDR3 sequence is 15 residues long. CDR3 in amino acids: CASSVSGSDLNEQFF. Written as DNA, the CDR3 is TGTGCCAGCAGCGTCAGCGGGAGTGATCTGAATGAGCAGTTCTTC.

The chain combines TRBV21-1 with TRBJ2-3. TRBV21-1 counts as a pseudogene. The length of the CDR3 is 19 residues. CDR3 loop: CASSKGGSYTGESTDTQYF. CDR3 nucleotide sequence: TGTGCCAGCAGCAAAGGGGGGAGTTACACAGGCGAGAGCACAGATACGCAGTATTTT.

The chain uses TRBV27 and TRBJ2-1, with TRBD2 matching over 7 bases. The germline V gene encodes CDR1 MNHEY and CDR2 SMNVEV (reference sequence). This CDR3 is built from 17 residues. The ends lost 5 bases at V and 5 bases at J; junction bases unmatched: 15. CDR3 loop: CASSNLVGGTTNNEQFF. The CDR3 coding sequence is TGTGCCAGCAGTAACCTTGTGGGAGGGACCACAAACAATGAGCAGTTCTTC.

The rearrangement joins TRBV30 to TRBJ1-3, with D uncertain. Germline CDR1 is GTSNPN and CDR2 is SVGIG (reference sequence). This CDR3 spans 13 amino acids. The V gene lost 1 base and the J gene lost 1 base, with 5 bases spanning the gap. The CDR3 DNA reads TGTGCCTGGAGTGCCGGTTCTGGAAACACCATATATTTT. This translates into CAWSAGSGNTIYF.

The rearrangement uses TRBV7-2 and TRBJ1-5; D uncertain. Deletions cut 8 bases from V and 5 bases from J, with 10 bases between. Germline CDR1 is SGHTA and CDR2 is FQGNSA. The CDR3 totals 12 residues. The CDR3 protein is CASGGYDQPQHF. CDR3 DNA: TGTGCCAGCGGAGGATACGATCAGCCCCAGCATTTT.

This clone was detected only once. CDR3: CASSERVAYSGPSYEQYF. CDR3 nucleotide sequence: TGTGCCAGCAGTGAACGGGTGGCTTATAGTGGCCCCTCCTACGAGCAGTACTTC. The gene calls are TRBV6-1 and TRBJ2-7, with D uncertain. The germline CDR1 and CDR2 sequences are MNHNS and SASEGT. The germline V and J ends were trimmed by 2 bases and 0 bases, with 20 bases remaining between them. There are 18 residues in the CDR3.

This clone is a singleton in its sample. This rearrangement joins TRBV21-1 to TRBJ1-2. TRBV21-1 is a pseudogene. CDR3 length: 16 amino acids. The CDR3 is CASSKAEVVGDYGYTF. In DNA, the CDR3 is TGTGCCAGCAGCAAAGCTGAGGTGGTGGGGGACTATGGCTACACCTTC.

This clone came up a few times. Here the CDR3 reads CASSSGYGAQAFF. As DNA, the CDR3 is TGTGCCAGCAGCTCCGGGTATGGGGCTCAAGCTTTCTTT. The chain couples TRBV7-3 to TRBJ1-1; a possible D gene is TRBD1 (5 bases). V was trimmed by 4 bases and J by 9 bases, leaving 15 bases between them. Germline V lookup: CDR1 SGHTA, CDR2 FQGTGA. CDR3 length: 13 residues.

DNA for the CDR3: TGTGCCAGCAGCTTGGATTGGACAGTCAACTACGAGCAGTACTTC. This translates into CASSLDWTVNYEQYF. The chain joins TRBV5-5 to TRBJ2-7; maybe TRBD1 (6 bases). The V end was cut by 0 bases, the J end by 3 bases, with 13 bases between. The CDR3 is 15 amino acids. From germline, CDR1 is SGHKS and CDR2 YYEKEE (reference sequence).